Each of the 20 T cell receptor beta chains below was sequenced from the same sample in a study of T-cell memory formation after mild COVID-19. TCRdb reprocessed the 5' RACE reads with MiXCR, giving one entry per CDR3 protein. The profile shows roughly 300,000 distinct CDR3 sequences, roughly 8.2% of them singletons. Sequencing was performed on PBMCs or a T cell subset sorted from them (not recorded which). Source of these receptors: a man between 18 and 29 years old who had mild COVID-19 (a few samples of this study predate the infection). Cell type and time point are not known.

This clonotype was recorded a few times. The rearrangement uses TRBV20-1 and TRBJ1-5; no firm D call. The CDR3 has 14 amino acids. Trimming removed 1 base from V and 5 bases from J, with 12 bases in between. Germline CDR1 reads DFQATT; CDR2 reads SNEGSKA (reference sequence). For the CDR3, the DNA is TGCAGTGCTAGAGGGGCAGGCCGGTATCAGCCCCAGCATTTT. It yields the protein CSARGAGRYQPQHF.

The chain combines TRBV4-3 with TRBJ2-3, with D perhaps TRBD2 (5 bases). V was clipped by 0 bases and J by 5 bases, with 12 bases between them. The length of the CDR3 is 15 residues. Germline V gene lookup returns CDR1 LGHNA and CDR2 YSLEER. CDR3 nucleotides: TGCGCCAGCAGCCAAGAAGGCGGGTCTAAAGATACGCAGTATTTT. This translates into CASSQEGGSKDTQYF.

The chain is built from TRBV18 and TRBJ1-6; the D is unclear. Deletions cut 5 bases from V and 3 bases from J, with 11 bases between. This CDR3 comprises 15 residues. CDR1 is KGHSH, CDR2 LQKENI, per germline. The CDR3 DNA sequence: TGTGCCAGCTCATTAGACACGAGCTATAATTCACCCCTCCACTTT. Protein product: CASSLDTSYNSPLHF.

The chain joins TRBV7-9 to TRBJ1-4, with D hard to call. From germline, CDR1 is SEHNR and CDR2 FQNEAQ (reference sequence). CDR3 length equals 15 residues. V lost 1 base and J lost 7, with 13 bases in between. The DNA of the CDR3 is TGTGCCAGCAGCTTAGGTCGTGGCTTCGGTGAAAAACTGTTTTTT. Protein product: CASSLGRGFGEKLFF.

This clonotype was recorded many times. The chain uses TRBV6-5 and TRBJ2-3, with D unclear. V lost 4 bases, J lost 3 bases, and 8 bases lay in between. Germline V lookup: CDR1 MNHEY, CDR2 SVGAGI. The CDR3 is 13 amino acids. The CDR3: CASSSRTTDTQYF. The CDR3 nucleotides read TGTGCCAGCAGTTCCCGGACGACAGATACGCAGTATTTT.

The rearrangement joins TRBV19 to TRBJ1-5; no clear D gene. Per the germline V gene, CDR1 is LNHDA and CDR2 is SQIVND (reference sequence). V lost 5 bases to trimming and J lost 4 bases, with 9 bases between them. The CDR3 runs 13 residues. CDR3 loop: CASSARTNQPQHF. CDR3 nucleotides: TGTGCCAGTAGTGCCCGAACAAATCAGCCCCAGCATTTT.

Only a few counts were recorded for this clonotype. V and J are TRBV7-3 and TRBJ2-1, with 15 bases fitting TRBD2. The CDR3 sequence is 17 residues long. Per the germline V gene, CDR1 is SGHTA and CDR2 is FQGTGA. V was pared by 5 bases and J by 4 bases, with 6 bases of the junction left unmatched. CDR3 amino acids: CASSPGLAGGLYNEQFF. CDR3 DNA: TGTGCCAGCAGCCCGGGACTAGCGGGGGGCCTATACAATGAGCAGTTCTTC. Full variable domain (missing parts from reference TRBV7-3 and TRBJ2-1): GAGVSQTPSNKVTEKGKYVELRCDPISGHTALYWYRQSLGQGPEFLIYFQGTGAADDSGLPNDRFFAVRPEGSVSTLKIQRTERGDSAVYLCASSPGLAGGLYNEQFFGPGTRLTVL.

CDR3 DNA: TGTGCCAGCATCGGACAGGGAGACGAGCAGTACGTC. This encodes CASIGQGDEQYV. The J gene is TRBJ2-7, the V gene TRBV27; 8 nucleotides align to TRBD1. The V gene end was trimmed by 7 bases and the J gene end by 5 bases; junction bases not matched to a gene: 4. In germline, CDR1 is MNHEY, CDR2 SMNVEV (reference sequence). CDR3 size: 12 residues.

In its sample, this clonotype was seen a few times. The rearrangement joins TRBV28 to TRBJ2-1; D is unresolved. Trimming pared 3 bases from V and 0 bases from J, leaving 12 bases between. The CDR3 sequence is 16 residues long. Germline loops: CDR1 MDHEN, CDR2 SYDVKM. The CDR3, as DNA: TGTGCCAGCAGTTTCTGGACCAGGAGCTCCTACAATGAGCAGTTCTTC. This translates into CASSFWTRSSYNEQFF. The full variable domain, with the rest looked up from reference TRBV28 and TRBJ2-1, is DVKVTQSSRYLVKRTGEKVFLECVQDMDHENMFWYRQDPGLGLRLIYFSYDVKMKEKGDIPEGYSVSREKKERFSLILESASTNQTSMYLCASSFWTRSSYNEQFFGPGTRLTVL.

The CDR3 is CASKTSGGTPTGELFF. Here the CDR3 DNA reads TGTGCCAGCAAGACTAGCGGGGGGACCCCCACCGGGGAGCTGTTTTTT. The rearrangement uses TRBV27 and TRBJ2-2; 13 bases match TRBD2. V lost 7 bases, J lost 4 bases, and 6 bases stayed unmatched. Germline assignment: CDR1 MNHEY and CDR2 SMNVEV (reference sequence). CDR3 length: 16 amino acids.

This clonotype was seen only a few times. The chain uses TRBV23-1 and TRBJ1-6; no definite D call. TRBV23-1 counts as an open reading frame of uncertain function. The V and J ends lost 2 bases and 15 bases respectively, with 5 bases between them. The CDR3 sequence is 10 residues long. The CDR3: CASSQVVLHF. For the CDR3, the DNA is TGCGCCAGCAGTCAAGTAGTCCTCCACTTT.

In this sample, this clonotype turned up a few times. The chain joins TRBV7-2 to TRBJ2-3; TRBD1 agrees at 12 bases. This CDR3 has 16 residues. Looked up from germline, CDR1 is SGHTA and CDR2 is FQGNSA. V dropped 1 base and J dropped 3; count of bases not matched to a gene: 2. The CDR3 coding sequence is TGTGCCAGCAGCTTAGGGGGACAGGGGGCTACAGATACGCAGTATTTT. It specifies CASSLGGQGATDTQYF.

V gene TRBV20-1 combines with J gene TRBJ1-2; D is possibly TRBD1 (6 bases). Trimming shortened V by 5 bases and J by 4 bases, and 11 bases separated the two germline ends. Per germline, CDR1 DFQATT and CDR2 SNEGSKA (reference sequence). The CDR3 consists of 12 residues. The DNA for the CDR3 is TGCAGTGCTCCACAGGGCGCCTATGGCTACACCTTC. As protein: CSAPQGAYGYTF.

This chain uses TRBV27 with TRBJ2-5, with 9 nucleotides matching TRBD1. This CDR3 has 17 residues. Germline CDR1 reads MNHEY; CDR2 reads SMNVEV (reference sequence). Losses at the gene ends were 5 bases for V and 0 bases for J; bases not matched to a gene: 10. For the CDR3, the DNA is TGTGCCAGCAGTACCCGGGGGGACAGGGCGTACCAAGAGACCCAGTACTTC. This translates into CASSTRGDRAYQETQYF.

The table lists this clonotype with many counts. V usage is TRBV11-2 and J usage is TRBJ2-5; weak D call: TRBD1 (6 bases). Trimming took 1 base from V and 3 from J, leaving 15 bases between them. The CDR3 consists of 16 residues. Germline CDR1 SGHAT, CDR2 FQNNGV. The CDR3 loop is CASSLAVRGLEETQYF. The DNA for the CDR3 is TGTGCCAGCAGCTTAGCGGTCAGGGGATTAGAAGAGACCCAGTACTTC. Together with reference TRBV11-2 and TRBJ2-5, the CDR3 gives the full variable domain: EAGVAQSPRYKIIEKRQSVAFWCNPISGHATLYWYQQILGQGPKLLIQFQNNGVVDDSQLPKDRFSAERLKGVDSTLKIQPAKLEDSAVYLCASSLAVRGLEETQYFGPGTRLLVL.

The chain uses TRBV5-1 and TRBJ2-6, with TRBD2 matching 8 bases. CDR3 length: 18 residues. V shed 1 base and J 0 bases; nucleotides not matched to a gene: 6. CDR1 and CDR2 (germline): SGHRS, YFSETQ. The CDR3 DNA reads TGCGCCAGCAGCTTGTTTAGCGGGGCTTACTCTGGGGCCAACGTCCTGACTTTC. It encodes CASSLFSGAYSGANVLTF.

This clonotype was observed at least ten times. The chain links TRBV11-2 to TRBJ2-7; possible D gene TRBD1, 5 bases. V lost 3 bases, J lost 2 bases, and 5 bases lay in between. From germline, CDR1 is SGHAT and CDR2 FQNNGV. The length of the CDR3 is 12 residues. CDR3: CASSLTAYEQYV. Written as DNA, the CDR3 is TGTGCCAGCAGCTTGACAGCCTACGAGCAGTACGTC.

This chain uses TRBV24-1 with TRBJ1-5; TRBD1 is a possible D gene (6 bases). Trimming cost V 9 bases and J 7 bases, with 21 bases left between them. Germline V gene sequence: CDR1 KGHDR, CDR2 SFDVKD. The CDR3 length is 15 residues. The CDR3 DNA is TGTGCCACCTTCTACCGGGACACCCGAGAACAGCCCCAGCATTTT. This gives the protein CATFYRDTREQPQHF.

In DNA, the CDR3 is TGTGCCAGCAGCGTAGCTGTCGGACAGAGTTACGAGCAGTACTTC. It is translated as CASSVAVGQSYEQYF. The rearrangement joins TRBV9 to TRBJ2-7, with D perhaps TRBD1 (6 bases). The CDR3 sequence is 15 residues long. The V gene lost 0 bases and the J gene lost 4 bases, with 14 bases spanning the gap. In germline, CDR1 is SGDLS, CDR2 YYNGEE.

The V gene is TRBV5-6, the J gene TRBJ2-7; the match to TRBD1 covers 7 bases. V gave up 1 base and J gave up 2 bases; unmatched junction bases: 3. Germline assignment: CDR1 SGHDT and CDR2 YYEEEE. The CDR3 is made up of 14 amino acids. The CDR3: CASSLPQGPYEQYV. CDR3 in DNA: TGTGCCAGCAGCTTGCCACAGGGGCCCTACGAGCAGTACGTC.